This T cell receptor (beta chain) was sequenced for a study of T cell repertoires in cytomegalovirus infection. Study details: The authors relied on CMV epitopes, both recently identified HLA-C-restricted and well-studied HLA-B-restricted. An indication of both CMV infection and matching HLA type came from public TCR beta signatures.

TCRdb re-called the reads with MiXCR, one entry per CDR3 protein. Of roughly 990,000 distinct CDR3 sequences detected, around 30% appear once; the ten largest clones hold over 12%. Study-wide results and limits: CMV carriers with the relevant HLA were identified by cumulative public TCR beta family frequency. Ex vivo responses were dominated by HLA-C-restricted CMV-specific TCR beta clonotypes.

Germline V gene lookup returns CDR1 SGHTA and CDR2 FQGNSA. The CDR3 runs 14 residues. As regards this clonotype: What it binds is not known. At one boundary the junction diverges from the germline segment, which might be a read error.

The rearrangement links TRBV7-2 to TRBJ1-1; D is ambiguous. The source was cultured CD8+ T cells from PBMCs, collected from culture after CMV antigen stimulation. The sequence was obtained from a human donor in good health (CMV status not recorded). Some clones in this sample may be carry-over from other donors' samples. The CDR3 here is CAGSLGQMNTEAFF. The CDR3 DNA is TGTGCCGGCAGCTTAGGCCAGATGAACACTGAAGCTTTCTTT.